This T cell receptor (beta chain) stems from a study of memory CD4+ T cells and cytomegalovirus serostatus. Study in general: Donors were healthy Belgian adults, 8 to 10 CMV seropositive and around 23 seronegative. Findings and limits, study-wide: Median bootstrapped AUC for CMV status was around 0.95 originally, 0.75 to 0.91 US-trained.

The sort gate was single viable CD3+CD4+CD8-CD45RO+ cells for memory CD4+ T cells. A remark on this clone: The antigen remains unidentified.

The assay was immunoSEQ multiplex PCR, and TCRdb's table has in-frame clones only and misses some. The data contain 35,000 to 55,000 clones, around 80% of them singletons. The CDR3 contains 14 residues. Germline V CDR1 and CDR2: LGHNA, YSLEER. The chain links TRBV4-3 to TRBJ2-5, with D perhaps assigned TRBD1 or TRBD2 (6 bases each). The J call is uncertain, as TRBJ2-7 better fits the DNA end. The sequenced material came from memory CD4+ T cells from blood. The receptor was derived from an adult in good health and CMV-seronegative. DNA of the CDR3: TGCGCCAGCAGCCAGGACCGGGGGCGGGACGAGCAGTACTTC. The encoded protein is CASSQDRGRDEQYF.